These T cell receptor beta chains were read from a single sample in a study of control samples from healthy donors and cancer patients. Generated by immunoSEQ multiplex PCR, the TCRdb table keeps only in-frame clones and is missing some. The sample lists about 58,000 clones; 90% were seen once. The source material was PBMCs. The receptors stem from a man aged 60 to 75 with colorectal cancer. The CDR3 runs from the conserved cysteine through the conserved F or W. Each record gives: J gene, V gene, D gene, clone size, CDR3 DNA, CDR3 protein. A D gene is named only where the DNA matches it firmly. Part of the rows lack a size; the others show once, few, many or a class for expanded clones.

J gene: TRBJ2-5
V gene: TRBV5-8
D gene: TRBD2
clone size: NA
CDR3 DNA: TGTGCCAGCAGCCCCTCGGGACTAGCGTCTGGGACCCAGTACTTC
CDR3 protein: CASSPSGLASGTQYF

J gene: TRBJ1-5
V gene: TRBV7-8
D gene: NA
clone size: NA
CDR3 DNA: TGTGCCAGCAACCCCGAGGGGAGGCAGGGGTTGGGTCAGCCCCAGCATTTT
CDR3 protein: CASNPEGRQGLGQPQHF

J gene: TRBJ2-7
V gene: TRBV5-1
D gene: TRBD2
clone size: NA
CDR3 DNA: TGCGCCCGCAGCTTGGCGGGGGGGGCCGTTTTCTACGAGCAGTACTTC
CDR3 protein: CARSLAGGAVFYEQYF

J gene: TRBJ2-7
V gene: TRBV7-9
D gene: NA
clone size: NA
CDR3 DNA: TGTGCCAGCAGGAGAATAGGAGTGTACGAGCAGTACTTC
CDR3 protein: CASRRIGVYEQYF

J gene: TRBJ1-3
V gene: TRBV28
D gene: NA
clone size: NA
CDR3 DNA: TGTGCCAGCAGTCCGTATTACTCGGGGCAAAGGGGAAACACCATATATTTT
CDR3 protein: CASSPYYSGQRGNTIYF

J gene: TRBJ2-5
V gene: TRBV4-1
D gene: NA
clone size: NA
CDR3 DNA: TGCGCCAGCAGCCAAGGAACCCTCCAAGAGACCCAGTACTTC
CDR3 protein: CASSQGTLQETQYF

J gene: TRBJ1-1
V gene: TRBV2
D gene: NA
clone size: few
CDR3 DNA: TGTGCCAGCAGTGAGTGGGGGAGCGCATTTGGCACTGAAGCTTTCTTT
CDR3 protein: CASSEWGSAFGTEAFF

J gene: TRBJ2-1
V gene: TRBV7-2
D gene: TRBD2
clone size: NA
CDR3 DNA: TGTGCCAGCAGCAGCCTTAGCGGGGGGAGGCAGTTCTTC
CDR3 protein: CASSSLSGGRQFF

J gene: TRBJ1-5
V gene: TRBV30
D gene: NA
clone size: NA
CDR3 DNA: TGTGCCTGGAGTGCCATGTATAGCAATCAGCCCCAGCATTTT
CDR3 protein: CAWSAMYSNQPQHF

J gene: TRBJ2-3
V gene: TRBV3-1/TRBV3-2
D gene: TRBD2
clone size: NA
CDR3 DNA: TGTGCCAGCAGCTCCCGGGGAGCGGGGGTCCTGACTAGCACAGATACGCAGTATTTT
CDR3 protein: CASSSRGAGVLTSTDTQYF

J gene: TRBJ1-1
V gene: TRBV4-3
D gene: NA
clone size: NA
CDR3 DNA: TGCGCCTCGAGGGGTGCCACTGAAGCTTTCTTT
CDR3 protein: CASRGATEAFF

J gene: TRBJ1-4
V gene: TRBV9
D gene: NA
clone size: once
CDR3 DNA: TGTGCCAGCAGCGTAGCGGCAGGGCAGAATGAAAAACTGTTTTTT
CDR3 protein: CASSVAAGQNEKLFF

J gene: TRBJ2-1
V gene: TRBV4-1
D gene: NA
clone size: NA
CDR3 DNA: TGCGCCAGCAGAGAGTGGGGGGCAGGGAACTATGAGCAGTTCTTC
CDR3 protein: CASREWGAGNYEQFF

J gene: TRBJ1-3
V gene: TRBV24-1
D gene: NA
clone size: NA
CDR3 DNA: TGTGCCACCAGTGACCCCGCCGGGAGCTCTGGAAACACCATATATTTT
CDR3 protein: CATSDPAGSSGNTIYF

J gene: TRBJ2-2
V gene: TRBV7-9
D gene: NA
clone size: NA
CDR3 DNA: TGTGCCAGTTATCCCCCCGAGGTGGCCGGGGAGCTGTTTTTT
CDR3 protein: CASYPPEVAGELFF

J gene: TRBJ2-1
V gene: TRBV5-4
D gene: TRBD2
clone size: NA
CDR3 DNA: TGTGCCAGCAGCAGCGGGGGAAGCTCCTACAATGAGCAGTTCTTC
CDR3 protein: CASSSGGSSYNEQFF

J gene: TRBJ1-1
V gene: TRBV3-1/TRBV3-2
D gene: NA
clone size: NA
CDR3 DNA: TGTGCCAGCAGCGGTGGGGCCAACACTGAAGCTTTCTTT
CDR3 protein: CASSGGANTEAFF

J gene: TRBJ2-3
V gene: TRBV19
D gene: NA
clone size: NA
CDR3 DNA: TGTGCCAGTAGTATGATGGGACCGCGCACAGATACGCAGTATTTT
CDR3 protein: CASSMMGPRTDTQYF

J gene: TRBJ2-5
V gene: TRBV7-6
D gene: NA
clone size: NA
CDR3 DNA: TGTGCCAGCAGCGAATTGAGGGCCGAGAAAGAGACCCAGTACTTC
CDR3 protein: CASSELRAEKETQYF

J gene: TRBJ1-5
V gene: TRBV6-6
D gene: NA
clone size: once
CDR3 DNA: TGTGCCAGCAGTTATAACAGGGCTAGCAATCAGCCCCAGCATTTT
CDR3 protein: CASSYNRASNQPQHF

J gene: TRBJ2-5
V gene: TRBV11-1
D gene: TRBD2
clone size: NA
CDR3 DNA: TGTGCCAGCAGCTTATGGGCGGGGGTTGAAGAGACCCAGTACTTC
CDR3 protein: CASSLWAGVEETQYF

J gene: TRBJ2-5
V gene: TRBV4-2
D gene: NA
clone size: NA
CDR3 DNA: TGTGCCAGCAGCCAAGGGGGGGCGGGAACGGAGACCCAGTACTTC
CDR3 protein: CASSQGGAGTETQYF

J gene: TRBJ2-3
V gene: TRBV19
D gene: NA
clone size: NA
CDR3 DNA: TGTGCCAGTACGGAGCGGCGCGGAGATACGCAGTATTTT
CDR3 protein: CASTERRGDTQYF

J gene: TRBJ2-3
V gene: TRBV7-9
D gene: NA
clone size: NA
CDR3 DNA: TGTGCCAGCGCGGGCCCCAGCACAGATACGCAGTATTTT
CDR3 protein: CASAGPSTDTQYF

J gene: TRBJ2-7
V gene: TRBV12-5
D gene: TRBD1
clone size: once
CDR3 DNA: TGTGCTAGTGGTTTGGGACGGACAGGGTTTTACTACGAGCAGTACTTC
CDR3 protein: CASGLGRTGFYYEQYF

J gene: TRBJ2-1
V gene: TRBV18
D gene: NA
clone size: once
CDR3 DNA: TGTGCCAGCTCAATCCTGGACTCAGCCAATGAGCAGTTCTTC
CDR3 protein: CASSILDSANEQFF

J gene: TRBJ2-7
V gene: TRBV6-5
D gene: TRBD1
clone size: NA
CDR3 DNA: TGTGCCAGCAGACTTCAGGGACAGATTTCCTACGAGCAGTACTTC
CDR3 protein: CASRLQGQISYEQYF

J gene: TRBJ2-7
V gene: TRBV15
D gene: TRBD2
clone size: NA
CDR3 DNA: TGTGCCACCGGGGGGGGTGACTACGAGCAGTACTTC
CDR3 protein: CATGGGDYEQYF

J gene: TRBJ2-2
V gene: TRBV27
D gene: TRBD1
clone size: NA
CDR3 DNA: TGTGCCAGCAGTTGGGACAGGTCGAACACCGGGGAGCTGTTTTTT
CDR3 protein: CASSWDRSNTGELFF

J gene: TRBJ2-3
V gene: TRBV9
D gene: NA
clone size: NA
CDR3 DNA: TGTGCCAGCAGCCTAAGACCCAACGCCGGTGTTACGCAGTATTTT
CDR3 protein: CASSLRPNAGVTQYF

J gene: TRBJ1-1
V gene: TRBV23-1
D gene: NA
clone size: NA
CDR3 DNA: TGCGCCAGCAGTCGACCCGACGAGGCCACTGAAGCTTTCTTT
CDR3 protein: CASSRPDEATEAFF

J gene: TRBJ2-7
V gene: TRBV10-3
D gene: NA
clone size: NA
CDR3 DNA: TGTGCCACCTCGCCGGGGGAACATGGGGAGCAGTACTTC
CDR3 protein: CATSPGEHGEQYF

J gene: TRBJ1-2
V gene: TRBV5-5
D gene: NA
clone size: NA
CDR3 DNA: TGTGCCAGCAGCAACAGGGTTAACTATGGCTACACCTTC
CDR3 protein: CASSNRVNYGYTF

J gene: TRBJ2-3
V gene: TRBV5-1
D gene: NA
clone size: NA
CDR3 DNA: TGCGCCAGCAGCTACTACAGGGCGCGCACAGATACGCAGTATTTT
CDR3 protein: CASSYYRARTDTQYF

J gene: TRBJ1-5
V gene: TRBV21-1
D gene: NA
clone size: NA
CDR3 DNA: TGTGCCAGCAGCAAAGGCCGGGACAGAGGTCGGGGCAATCAGCCCCAGCATTTT
CDR3 protein: CASSKGRDRGRGNQPQHF

J gene: TRBJ1-2
V gene: TRBV6-5
D gene: TRBD1
clone size: NA
CDR3 DNA: TGTGCCAGCAGTACAGGGACAGCGGTTAACACCTTC
CDR3 protein: CASSTGTAVNTF